The 2 T cell receptor beta chains in this list originate from one sample, sequenced in a study of T cell responses to AZD1222 COVID-19 vaccine. Libraries were prepared by immunoSEQ multiplex PCR; TCRdb keeps only in-frame clonotypes and omits some of them. The table includes approximately 170,000 clones, 94% detected once. Source: peripheral blood, taken 28 days after the second AZD1222 dose. All receptors derive from an adult who received the AZD1222 COVID-19 vaccine.

The chain links TRBV10-1 to TRBJ2-2, with 12 bases matching TRBD2. V shed 3 bases, J shed 5 bases, and the junction held 10 bases outside the gene matches. From germline, CDR1 is WNHNN and CDR2 SYGVQD (reference sequence). This CDR3 has 18 residues. CDR3 region: CASSEVVSGTSGTGELFF. Here the CDR3 DNA reads TGCGCCAGCAGTGAAGTGGTCTCCGGGACTAGCGGGACCGGGGAGCTGTTTTTT.

J is TRBJ2-7 and V is TRBV27, with D unresolved. CDR3 length: 13 amino acids. V was cut by 2 bases and J by 4 bases, with 9 bases left in between. Germline CDR1 reads MNHEY; CDR2 reads SMNVEV (reference sequence). CDR3 DNA: TGTGCCAGCAGTTTAGGTGGACCATACGAGCAGTACTTC. Its translation is CASSLGGPYEQYF.